This entry concerns a single T cell receptor (beta chain). The sample comes from a study of blood T cell repertoires in COVID-19. Study-wide context: Acute-phase and convalescent COVID-19 samples originated in the United States, Italy and Spain. Sources were T cells, B-cell-depleted T cells, or PBMCs; the material itself was cDNA or gDNA.

Per the authors' pipeline: Estimation of nucleated cell counts was performed using reference gene primer amplification. Sequencing was performed with immunoSEQ multiplex PCR; in TCRdb, only in-frame clones are kept and a portion is missing. D and trimming come from the DNA, and the V and J calls and clone size come from that table. The repertoire includes 300,000 to 450,000 clones, around 87% of them detected once, and 2.5% to 3.5% sits in the top ten. Germline-derived CDR1 and CDR2 are MNHEY and SVGAGI. This CDR3 region has 14 residues. The V end was cut by 7 bases, the J end by 4 bases, with 16 bases between.

The receptor was derived from a human donor in a cohort sampled during active COVID-19. The genes are TRBV6-5 and TRBJ1-1, with TRBD1 as a possible D gene (5 bases). Sequenced sample: peripheral blood. CDR3 nucleotides: TGTGCCAGCACCCCTCGGAGGGGCCGCACTGAAGCTTTCTTT. Translated, it gives CASTPRRGRTEAFF.